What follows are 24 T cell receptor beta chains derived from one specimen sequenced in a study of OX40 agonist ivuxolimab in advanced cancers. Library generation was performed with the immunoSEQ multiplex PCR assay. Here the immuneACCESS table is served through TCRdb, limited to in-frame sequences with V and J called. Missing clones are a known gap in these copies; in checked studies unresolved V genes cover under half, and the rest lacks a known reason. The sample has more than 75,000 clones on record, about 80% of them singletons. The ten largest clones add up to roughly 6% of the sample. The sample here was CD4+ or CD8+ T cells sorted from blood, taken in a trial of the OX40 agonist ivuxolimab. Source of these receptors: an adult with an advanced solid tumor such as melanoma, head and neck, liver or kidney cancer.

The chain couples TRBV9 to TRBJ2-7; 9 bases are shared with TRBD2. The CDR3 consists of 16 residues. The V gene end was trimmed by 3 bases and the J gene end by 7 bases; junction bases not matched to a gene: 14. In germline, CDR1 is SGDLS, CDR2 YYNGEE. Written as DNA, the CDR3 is TGTGCCAGCAGCGCGGGAGGGGGACTAGCACCTACGGAGCAGTACTTC. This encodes CASSAGGGLAPTEQYF. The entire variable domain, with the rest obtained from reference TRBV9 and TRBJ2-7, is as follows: DSGVTQTPKHLITATGQRVTLRCSPRSGDLSVYWYQQSLDQGLQFLIQYYNGEERAKGNILERFSAQQFPDLHSELNLSSLELGDSALYFCASSAGGGLAPTEQYFGPGTRLTVT.

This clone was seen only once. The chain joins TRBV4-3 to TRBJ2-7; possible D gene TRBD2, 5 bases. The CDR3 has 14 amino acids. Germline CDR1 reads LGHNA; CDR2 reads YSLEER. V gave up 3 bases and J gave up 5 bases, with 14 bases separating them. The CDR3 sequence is CASSQRSTRDEQYF. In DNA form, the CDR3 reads TGCGCCAGCAGCCAGCGTTCTACTAGGGACGAGCAGTACTTC.

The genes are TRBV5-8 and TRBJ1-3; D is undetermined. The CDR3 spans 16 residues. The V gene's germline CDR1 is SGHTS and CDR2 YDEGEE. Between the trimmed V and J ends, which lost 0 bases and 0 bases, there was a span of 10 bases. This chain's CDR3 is CASSLGQLISGNTIYF. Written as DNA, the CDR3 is TGTGCCAGCAGCTTGGGGCAGCTCATCTCTGGAAACACCATATATTTT.

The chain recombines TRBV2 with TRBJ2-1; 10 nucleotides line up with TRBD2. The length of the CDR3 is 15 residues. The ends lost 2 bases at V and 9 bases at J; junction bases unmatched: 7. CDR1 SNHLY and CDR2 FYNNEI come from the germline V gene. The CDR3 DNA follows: TGTGCCAGCAGTGAATTGGCTAGCGGGGGAGTTGAGCAGTTCTTC. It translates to CASSELASGGVEQFF. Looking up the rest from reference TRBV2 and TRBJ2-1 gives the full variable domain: EPEVTQTPSHQVTQMGQEVILRCVPISNHLYFYWYRQILGQKVEFLVSFYNNEISEKSEIFDDQFSVERPDGSNFTLKIRSTKLEDSAMYFCASSELASGGVEQFFGPGTRLTVL.

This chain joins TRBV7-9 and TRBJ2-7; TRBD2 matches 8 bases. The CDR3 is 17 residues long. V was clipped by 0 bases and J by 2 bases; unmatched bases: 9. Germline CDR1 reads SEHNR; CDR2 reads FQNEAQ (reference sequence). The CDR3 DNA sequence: TGTGCCAGCAGCTTAGCGGCCCAGCGGGGGAGCACCTACGAGCAGTACTTC. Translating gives CASSLAAQRGSTYEQYF.

The CDR3 coding sequence is TGCGCCAGCAGCTTGGCCCCCAGCGGGAGGGCTAACACCGGGGAGCTGTTTTTT. Protein product: CASSLAPSGRANTGELFF. The rearrangement links TRBV5-1 to TRBJ2-2, with TRBD2 matching 10 bases. The CDR3 totals 18 residues. Trimming took 0 bases from V and 2 from J; bases not matched to a gene: 7. Germline CDR1 reads SGHRS; CDR2 reads YFSETQ.

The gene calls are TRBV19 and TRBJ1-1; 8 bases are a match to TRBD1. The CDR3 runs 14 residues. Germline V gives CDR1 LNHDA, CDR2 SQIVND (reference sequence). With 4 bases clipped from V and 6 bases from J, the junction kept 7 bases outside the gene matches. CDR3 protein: CASSTGTGPAEAFF. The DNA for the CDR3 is TGTGCCAGTAGTACCGGGACAGGCCCAGCTGAAGCTTTCTTT.

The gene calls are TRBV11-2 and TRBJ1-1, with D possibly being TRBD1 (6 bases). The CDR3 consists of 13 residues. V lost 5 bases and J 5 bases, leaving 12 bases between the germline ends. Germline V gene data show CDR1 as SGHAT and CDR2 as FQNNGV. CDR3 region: CASSEWRGTEAFF. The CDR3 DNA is TGTGCCAGCAGCGAATGGAGGGGGACTGAAGCTTTCTTT.

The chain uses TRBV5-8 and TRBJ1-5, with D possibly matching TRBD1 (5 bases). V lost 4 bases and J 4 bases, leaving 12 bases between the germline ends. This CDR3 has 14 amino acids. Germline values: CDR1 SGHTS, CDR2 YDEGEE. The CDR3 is CASSQMGPNQPQHF. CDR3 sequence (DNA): TGTGCCAGCAGCCAAATGGGACCGAATCAGCCCCAGCATTTT.

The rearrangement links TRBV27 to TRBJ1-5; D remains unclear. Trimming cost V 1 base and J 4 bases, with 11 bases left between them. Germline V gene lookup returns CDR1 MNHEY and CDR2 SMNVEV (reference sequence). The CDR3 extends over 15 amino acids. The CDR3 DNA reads TGTGCCAGCAGTTTATTCTCCACGGATAATCAGCCCCAGCATTTT. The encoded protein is CASSLFSTDNQPQHF.

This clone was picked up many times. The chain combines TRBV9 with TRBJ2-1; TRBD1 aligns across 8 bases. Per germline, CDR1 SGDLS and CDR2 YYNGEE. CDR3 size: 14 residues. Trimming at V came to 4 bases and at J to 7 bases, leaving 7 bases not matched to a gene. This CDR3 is CASSLRTGWNEQFF. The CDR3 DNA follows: TGTGCCAGCAGCTTGAGGACAGGGTGGAATGAGCAGTTCTTC. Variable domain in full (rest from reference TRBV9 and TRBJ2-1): DSGVTQTPKHLITATGQRVTLRCSPRSGDLSVYWYQQSLDQGLQFLIQYYNGEERAKGNILERFSAQQFPDLHSELNLSSLELGDSALYFCASSLRTGWNEQFFGPGTRLTVL.

DNA of the CDR3: TGTGCCAGCAGCTCGTCCGGGACAGGGTTGAATGAGCAGTTCTTC. Translating gives CASSSSGTGLNEQFF. This chain uses TRBV7-9 with TRBJ2-1; 9 bases are a match to TRBD1. Germline CDR1 reads SEHNR; CDR2 reads FQNEAQ (reference sequence). The CDR3 loop spans 15 amino acids. The junction had 8 bases not matched to a gene; V was cut back by 4 bases and J by 7 bases.

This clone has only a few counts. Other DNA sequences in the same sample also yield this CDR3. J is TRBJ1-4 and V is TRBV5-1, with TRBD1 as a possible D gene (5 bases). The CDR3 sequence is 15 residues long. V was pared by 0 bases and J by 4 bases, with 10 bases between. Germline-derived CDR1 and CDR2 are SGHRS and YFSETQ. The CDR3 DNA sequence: TGCGCCAGCAGCTTGGGACAGCTAGATAATGAAAAACTGTTTTTT. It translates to CASSLGQLDNEKLFF.

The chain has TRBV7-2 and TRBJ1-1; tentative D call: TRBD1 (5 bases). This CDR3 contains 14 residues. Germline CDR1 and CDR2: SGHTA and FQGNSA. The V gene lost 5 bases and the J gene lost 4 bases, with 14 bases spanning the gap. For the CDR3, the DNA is TGTGCCAGCAGCGTGGGACCATCGTCCACTGAAGCTTTCTTT. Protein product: CASSVGPSSTEAFF.

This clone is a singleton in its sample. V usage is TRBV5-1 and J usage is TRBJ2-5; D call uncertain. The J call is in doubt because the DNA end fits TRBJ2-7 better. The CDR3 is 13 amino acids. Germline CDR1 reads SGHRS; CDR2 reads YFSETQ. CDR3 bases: TGCGCCAGCAGCTCAACCCCCAGCTACGAGCAGTACTTC. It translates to CASSSTPSYEQYF.

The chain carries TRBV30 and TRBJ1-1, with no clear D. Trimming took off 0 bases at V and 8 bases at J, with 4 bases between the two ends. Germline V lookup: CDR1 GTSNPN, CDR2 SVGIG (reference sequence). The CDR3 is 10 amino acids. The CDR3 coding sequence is TGTGCCTGGAGTGTACGAGAAGCTTTCTTT. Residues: CAWSVREAFF.

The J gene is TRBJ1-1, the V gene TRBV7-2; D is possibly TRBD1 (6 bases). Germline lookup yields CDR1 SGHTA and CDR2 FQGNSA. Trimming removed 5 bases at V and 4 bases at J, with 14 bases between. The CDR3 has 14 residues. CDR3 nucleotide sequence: TGTGCCAGCAGCCATCCAGGGGAGGGCACTGAAGCTTTCTTT. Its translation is CASSHPGEGTEAFF.

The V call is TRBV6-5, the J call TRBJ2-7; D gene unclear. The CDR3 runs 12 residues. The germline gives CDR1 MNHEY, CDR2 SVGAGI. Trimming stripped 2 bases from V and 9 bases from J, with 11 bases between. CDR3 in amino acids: CASSYGSVGQYF. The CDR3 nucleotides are TGTGCCAGCAGTTACGGTTCGGTCGGGCAGTACTTC.

CDR3 bases: TGTGCCACCAGCCCCGGGACTAGTGATGAGCAGTTCTTC. As protein: CATSPGTSDEQFF. This chain uses TRBV10-3 with TRBJ2-1; TRBD2 agrees at 8 bases. V was clipped by 10 bases and J by 8 bases; unmatched bases: 10. Per the germline V gene, CDR1 is ENHRY and CDR2 is SYGVKD. This CDR3 is built from 13 residues.

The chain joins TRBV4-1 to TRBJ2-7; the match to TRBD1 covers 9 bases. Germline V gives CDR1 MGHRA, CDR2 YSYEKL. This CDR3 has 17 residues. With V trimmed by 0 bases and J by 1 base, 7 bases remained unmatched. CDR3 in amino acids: CASSQDLGQGISYEQYF. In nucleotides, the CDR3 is TGCGCCAGCAGCCAAGATCTGGGACAGGGTATTTCCTACGAGCAGTACTTC.

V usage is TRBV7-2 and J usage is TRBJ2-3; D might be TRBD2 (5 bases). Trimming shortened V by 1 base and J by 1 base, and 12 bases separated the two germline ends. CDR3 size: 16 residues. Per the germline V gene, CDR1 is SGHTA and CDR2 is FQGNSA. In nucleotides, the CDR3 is TGTGCCAGCAGCTTAGGTTGGGAGTTTGGCACAGATACGCAGTATTTT. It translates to CASSLGWEFGTDTQYF.

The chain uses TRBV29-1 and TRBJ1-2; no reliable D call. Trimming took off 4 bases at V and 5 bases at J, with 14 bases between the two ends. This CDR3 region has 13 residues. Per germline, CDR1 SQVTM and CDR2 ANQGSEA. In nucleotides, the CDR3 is TGCAGCGTTGCTAGGGATTACCCATATGGCTACACCTTC. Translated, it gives CSVARDYPYGYTF.

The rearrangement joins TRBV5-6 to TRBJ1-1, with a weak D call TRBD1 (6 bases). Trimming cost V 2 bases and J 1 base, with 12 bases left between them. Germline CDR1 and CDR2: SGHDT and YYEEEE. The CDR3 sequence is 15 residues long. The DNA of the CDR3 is TGTGCCAGCAGCTTTTATAACAGGGCGAACACTGAAGCTTTCTTT. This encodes CASSFYNRANTEAFF.

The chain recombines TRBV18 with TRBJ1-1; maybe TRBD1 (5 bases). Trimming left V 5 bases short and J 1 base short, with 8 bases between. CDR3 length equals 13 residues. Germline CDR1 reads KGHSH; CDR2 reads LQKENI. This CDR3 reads CASSVDRNTEAFF. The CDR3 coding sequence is TGTGCCAGCTCAGTCGACAGGAACACTGAAGCTTTCTTT.